This is a list of T cell receptor beta chains from one sample in a study of monozygotic twins with cystic fibrosis. Using immunoSEQ multiplex PCR, the repertoire was profiled, and TCRdb retains in-frame clones only, with some absent. This sample has more than 9,500 clones, with around 85% found just once. Sequencing was performed on blood. These receptors originate from a man in his late teens or twenties with cystic fibrosis. Both conserved end residues are part of each CDR3. A D gene is named only where the DNA matches it firmly. Expanded clones are given a class, and other clones once, few, many or no size at all.

D gene: -
clone size: -
V gene: TRBV10-3
J gene: TRBJ2-6
CDR3 DNA: TGTGCCATCAGTGAGTCGGCGGGGGCAGGGGCCAACGTCCTGACTTTC
CDR3 protein: CAISESAGAGANVLTF

D gene: TRBD2
clone size: -
V gene: TRBV13
J gene: TRBJ2-7
CDR3 DNA: TGTGCCAGCAGCCTGAGCGGGGGGGCCGAGTACGAGCAGTACTTC
CDR3 protein: CASSLSGGAEYEQYF

D gene: TRBD2
clone size: once
V gene: TRBV7-6
J gene: TRBJ2-1
CDR3 DNA: TGTGCCAGCAGCTTAGAGATGCGGGGGGGCGAGCAGTTCTTC
CDR3 protein: CASSLEMRGGEQFF

D gene: TRBD2
clone size: -
V gene: TRBV5-4
J gene: TRBJ2-1
CDR3 DNA: TGTGCCAGCAGCCCGGGACTAGCGGGGGGCCCCTCCAATGAGCAGTTCTTC
CDR3 protein: CASSPGLAGGPSNEQFF

D gene: -
clone size: -
V gene: TRBV6-5
J gene: TRBJ2-4
CDR3 DNA: TGTGCCAGCAGTTACAGCAGGGGTGTTGGAAACATTCAGTACTTC
CDR3 protein: CASSYSRGVGNIQYF

D gene: -
clone size: -
V gene: TRBV15
J gene: TRBJ1-2
CDR3 DNA: TGTGCCACCAGCAGAGATATGGGTGAAATCTATGGCTACACCTTC
CDR3 protein: CATSRDMGEIYGYTF

D gene: -
clone size: -
V gene: TRBV7-8
J gene: TRBJ2-1
CDR3 DNA: TGTGCCAGCAGCCCGGGTTTTGGGGGCTCCTACAATGAGCAGTTCTTC
CDR3 protein: CASSPGFGGSYNEQFF

D gene: -
clone size: -
V gene: TRBV6-1
J gene: TRBJ2-2
CDR3 DNA: TGTGCCAGCAGTGAATCCAATAGCAACACCGGGGAGCTGTTTTTT
CDR3 protein: CASSESNSNTGELFF

D gene: -
clone size: -
V gene: TRBV5-1
J gene: TRBJ1-1
CDR3 DNA: TGCGCCAGCAGCTTGAACGGGCGGGAAGCTTTCTTT
CDR3 protein: CASSLNGREAFF

D gene: TRBD2
clone size: -
V gene: TRBV7-2
J gene: TRBJ2-3
CDR3 DNA: TGTGCCAGCAAGCGGGGGGGTAGGACAGATACGCAGTATTTT
CDR3 protein: CASKRGGRTDTQYF

D gene: TRBD1
clone size: -
V gene: TRBV13
J gene: TRBJ1-4
CDR3 DNA: TGTGCCAGCAGCTTAGGACCACAGGGGGGGCACGAAAAACTGTTTTTT
CDR3 protein: CASSLGPQGGHEKLFF

D gene: -
clone size: -
V gene: TRBV7-2
J gene: TRBJ1-2
CDR3 DNA: TGTGCCAGCAGCTCGGGGCGCGGGGGCTATGGCTACACCTTC
CDR3 protein: CASSSGRGGYGYTF

D gene: TRBD2
clone size: -
V gene: TRBV11-2
J gene: TRBJ2-1
CDR3 DNA: TGTGCCAGCAGCACGGGGACTAGCGGGGCCAATGAGCAGTTCTTC
CDR3 protein: CASSTGTSGANEQFF

D gene: -
clone size: -
V gene: TRBV5-1
J gene: TRBJ1-3
CDR3 DNA: TGCGCCAGCAGCTTCGGACACTCTGGAAACACCATATATTTT
CDR3 protein: CASSFGHSGNTIYF

D gene: -
clone size: -
V gene: TRBV29-1
J gene: TRBJ2-7
CDR3 DNA: TGCAGCGTTGAAACCGTCCAATCCTACGAGCAGTACTTC
CDR3 protein: CSVETVQSYEQYF

D gene: TRBD2
clone size: -
V gene: TRBV15
J gene: TRBJ2-1
CDR3 DNA: TGTGCCACCAGCAGAGGGGAGGGACTAGCGAACAATGAGCAGTTCTTC
CDR3 protein: CATSRGEGLANNEQFF

D gene: -
clone size: few
V gene: TRBV10-2
J gene: TRBJ1-1
CDR3 DNA: TGCGCCAGCAGCCGGACCCCCATGAACACTGAAGCTTTCTTT
CDR3 protein: CASSRTPMNTEAFF

D gene: -
clone size: once
V gene: TRBV6-1
J gene: TRBJ1-2
CDR3 DNA: TGTGCCAGCAGTGAAACAGTCTTTAACTATGGCTACACCTTC
CDR3 protein: CASSETVFNYGYTF

D gene: -
clone size: -
V gene: TRBV7-9
J gene: TRBJ2-7
CDR3 DNA: TGTGCCAGCAGCTCCGTACCGCGCAACTCCTACGAGCAGTACTTC
CDR3 protein: CASSSVPRNSYEQYF

D gene: -
clone size: once
V gene: TRBV9
J gene: TRBJ2-7
CDR3 DNA: TGTGCCAGCAGCGTAGGGCCGGAACCCGAAAAGCAGTACTTC
CDR3 protein: CASSVGPEPEKQYF

D gene: TRBD2
clone size: -
V gene: TRBV19
J gene: TRBJ2-4
CDR3 DNA: TGTGCCAGTAGTATAGATCCCAGTCGGGGCGGGGGACTAGCCAAAAACATTCAGTACTTC
CDR3 protein: CASSIDPSRGGGLAKNIQYF

D gene: -
clone size: -
V gene: TRBV19
J gene: TRBJ1-5
CDR3 DNA: TGTGCCAGTACCGAGGATTCAGGACGCAATCAGCCCCAGCATTTT
CDR3 protein: CASTEDSGRNQPQHF

D gene: -
clone size: -
V gene: TRBV5-4
J gene: TRBJ2-5
CDR3 DNA: TGTGCCAGCAGCTTAGGTTCCTCTTCTACGGAGACCCAGTACTTC
CDR3 protein: CASSLGSSSTETQYF

D gene: -
clone size: -
V gene: TRBV5-1
J gene: TRBJ1-4
CDR3 DNA: TGCGCCAGCAGCGGAACACAGGGAGCTAATGAAAAACTGTTTTTT
CDR3 protein: CASSGTQGANEKLFF

D gene: -
clone size: -
V gene: TRBV6-1
J gene: TRBJ1-4
CDR3 DNA: TGTGCCAGCAGTGAAGCGTTAGGGGCTAATGAAAAACTGTTTTTT
CDR3 protein: CASSEALGANEKLFF

D gene: -
clone size: -
V gene: TRBV7-2
J gene: TRBJ2-6
CDR3 DNA: TGTGCCAGCAGCTTATCCGCTGGGGCCAACGTCCTGACTTTC
CDR3 protein: CASSLSAGANVLTF

D gene: TRBD1
clone size: few
V gene: TRBV29-1
J gene: TRBJ1-5
CDR3 DNA: TGCAGCGTTCGGACAGGGGTTAGCAATCAGCCCCAGCATTTT
CDR3 protein: CSVRTGVSNQPQHF

D gene: -
clone size: -
V gene: TRBV6-5
J gene: TRBJ1-1
CDR3 DNA: TGTGCCAGCCGCACGAGGACAGCCGGAAACACTGAAGCTTTCTTT
CDR3 protein: CASRTRTAGNTEAFF

D gene: -
clone size: -
V gene: TRBV6-1
J gene: TRBJ2-7
CDR3 DNA: TGTGCCAGCAGTGTGGGACCCATCTACGAGCAGTACTTC
CDR3 protein: CASSVGPIYEQYF

D gene: -
clone size: -
V gene: TRBV6-5
J gene: TRBJ2-3
CDR3 DNA: TGTGCCAGCAGTCCCGGCACAGATACGCAGTATTTT
CDR3 protein: CASSPGTDTQYF

D gene: TRBD1
clone size: -
V gene: TRBV6-5
J gene: TRBJ1-1
CDR3 DNA: TGTGCCATTAGTACAGGGGAGAACACTGAAGCTTTCTTT
CDR3 protein: CAISTGENTEAFF

D gene: -
clone size: -
V gene: TRBV30
J gene: TRBJ1-4
CDR3 DNA: TGTGCCTGGAGTGTGGTCGGCAGGGTTCATGATGAAAAACTGTTTTTT
CDR3 protein: CAWSVVGRVHDEKLFF

D gene: -
clone size: -
V gene: TRBV4-1
J gene: TRBJ1-1
CDR3 DNA: TGCGCCAGCAGCTCCGAACGGCTGAACACTGAAGCTTTCTTT
CDR3 protein: CASSSERLNTEAFF

D gene: TRBD2
clone size: -
V gene: TRBV10-3
J gene: TRBJ2-7
CDR3 DNA: TGTGCCATCAGCGGGGCCCTAGCGGGAGACGCCTACGAGCAGTACTTC
CDR3 protein: CAISGALAGDAYEQYF

D gene: TRBD2
clone size: -
V gene: TRBV30
J gene: TRBJ2-1
CDR3 DNA: TGTGCCTGGTCGTCAGGGGCTAGCGGGGGGGAGAAGCAGTTCTTC
CDR3 protein: CAWSSGASGGEKQFF

D gene: -
clone size: -
V gene: TRBV15
J gene: TRBJ2-3
CDR3 DNA: TGTGCCACCAGCAGAGATCAAGAGTTTTGGGGGATCGGGGTCGGCACAGATACGCAGTATTTT
CDR3 protein: CATSRDQEFWGIGVGTDTQYF

D gene: TRBD2
clone size: -
V gene: TRBV6-4
J gene: TRBJ2-1
CDR3 DNA: TGTGCCAGCAGCCCGACTAGCGGGAGGGCCGGAGAGCAGTTCTTC
CDR3 protein: CASSPTSGRAGEQFF

D gene: -
clone size: -
V gene: TRBV6-5
J gene: TRBJ1-2
CDR3 DNA: TGTGCCAGCAGTTACTCTGCTAACTATGGCTACACCTTC
CDR3 protein: CASSYSANYGYTF

D gene: -
clone size: -
V gene: TRBV5-5
J gene: TRBJ2-2
CDR3 DNA: TGTGCCAGCAGCTTGCGGCCTACTATGAACACCGGGGAGCTGTTTTTT
CDR3 protein: CASSLRPTMNTGELFF

D gene: TRBD2
clone size: -
V gene: TRBV6-4
J gene: TRBJ2-3
CDR3 DNA: TGTGCCAGCAGTGAAGGTAGCGGGAGTGGAGATACGCAGTATTTT
CDR3 protein: CASSEGSGSGDTQYF

D gene: TRBD1
clone size: few
V gene: TRBV6-5
J gene: TRBJ2-7
CDR3 DNA: TGTGCCAGCAAACCCGGGACAGGGAGTGGAGAGCAGTACTTC
CDR3 protein: CASKPGTGSGEQYF

D gene: TRBD1
clone size: -
V gene: TRBV11-2
J gene: TRBJ2-2
CDR3 DNA: TGTGCCAGCAGTTCCGGGACAGGCTTCACCGGGGAGCTGTTTTTT
CDR3 protein: CASSSGTGFTGELFF

D gene: TRBD2
clone size: medium-sized
V gene: TRBV11-3
J gene: TRBJ2-3
CDR3 DNA: TGTGCCAGCAGCTTAGGAAGCGGGGGGCACACAGATACGCAGTATTTT
CDR3 protein: CASSLGSGGHTDTQYF

D gene: -
clone size: -
V gene: TRBV10-2
J gene: TRBJ1-3
CDR3 DNA: TGCGCCAGCAGTGAGGCAGGGCGCTCTGGAAACACCATATATTTT
CDR3 protein: CASSEAGRSGNTIYF

D gene: -
clone size: -
V gene: TRBV4-2
J gene: TRBJ1-3
CDR3 DNA: TGTGCCAGCAGCCAAGAAAGATTCGGGGCGGGACGGCTGAGCTCTGGAAACACCATATATTTT
CDR3 protein: CASSQERFGAGRLSSGNTIYF

D gene: TRBD1
clone size: -
V gene: TRBV6-1
J gene: TRBJ2-7
CDR3 DNA: TGTGCCAGCAGTCGCTACGGACAGGGCTCCTACGAGCAGTACTTC
CDR3 protein: CASSRYGQGSYEQYF

D gene: -
clone size: -
V gene: TRBV9
J gene: TRBJ2-2
CDR3 DNA: TGTGCCAGCAGCGTAGACGGGCTCCCCGGGGAGCTGTTTTTT
CDR3 protein: CASSVDGLPGELFF

D gene: TRBD1
clone size: -
V gene: TRBV18
J gene: TRBJ2-3
CDR3 DNA: TGTGCCAGCTCCCCGGGACAGGGGGCTGGAGATACGCAGTATTTT
CDR3 protein: CASSPGQGAGDTQYF

D gene: TRBD2
clone size: -
V gene: TRBV7-3
J gene: TRBJ2-3
CDR3 DNA: TGTGCCAGCAGCCCGTCCGTGCGGGGGGGCCAAGATACGCAGTATTTT
CDR3 protein: CASSPSVRGGQDTQYF

D gene: -
clone size: -
V gene: TRBV5-1
J gene: TRBJ2-2
CDR3 DNA: TGCGCCAGCAGCACCGCTCCCTCGGACACCGGGGAGCTGTTTTTT
CDR3 protein: CASSTAPSDTGELFF

D gene: -
clone size: -
V gene: TRBV20-1
J gene: TRBJ2-7
CDR3 DNA: TGCAGTGCTGGCCGAGTTGAGCAGTACTTC
CDR3 protein: CSAGRVEQYF

D gene: TRBD2
clone size: -
V gene: TRBV2
J gene: TRBJ2-7
CDR3 DNA: TGTGCCAGCAGCCCACTAGCGGGAATAAGCGAGCAGTACTTC
CDR3 protein: CASSPLAGISEQYF

D gene: TRBD2
clone size: -
V gene: TRBV11-2
J gene: TRBJ2-1
CDR3 DNA: TGTGCCAGCAGCTTCCGGGGTAGCGGGGGGGCCGGTGATGAGCAGTTCTTC
CDR3 protein: CASSFRGSGGAGDEQFF

D gene: -
clone size: -
V gene: TRBV30
J gene: TRBJ2-1
CDR3 DNA: TGTGCCGTGGGACAATTACCCTACAATGAGCAGTTCTTC
CDR3 protein: CAVGQLPYNEQFF

D gene: -
clone size: -
V gene: TRBV10-1
J gene: TRBJ2-7
CDR3 DNA: TGCGCCAGCAGTGAGTCGACTACGGTCCCCTACGAGCAGTACTTC
CDR3 protein: CASSESTTVPYEQYF

D gene: TRBD2
clone size: -
V gene: TRBV25-1
J gene: TRBJ2-3
CDR3 DNA: TGTGCCAGCACAGAAGGGCTAGCGGGAGAAGCAGATACGCAGTATTTT
CDR3 protein: CASTEGLAGEADTQYF

D gene: TRBD1
clone size: -
V gene: TRBV5-1
J gene: TRBJ1-2
CDR3 DNA: TGCGCCAGCAGCGCCGAGGGACAGGGGATCTATGGCTACACCTTC
CDR3 protein: CASSAEGQGIYGYTF

D gene: -
clone size: -
V gene: TRBV4-3
J gene: TRBJ2-6
CDR3 DNA: TGCGCCAGCAGCCAAGATTCGGAGTTCGGTTCAGCTGGGGCCAACGTCCTGACTTTC
CDR3 protein: CASSQDSEFGSAGANVLTF

D gene: TRBD1
clone size: few
V gene: TRBV5-4
J gene: TRBJ2-7
CDR3 DNA: TGTGCCAGCAGCGAGGGACAGGGTAGGGAGCAGTACTTC
CDR3 protein: CASSEGQGREQYF